This T cell receptor (beta chain) was recorded in a study of blood T cell repertoires in COVID-19. Study-level information: Samples came from the United States, Italy and Spain, spanning acute and convalescent COVID-19. PBMCs, B-cell-depleted T cells, or T cells provided the cDNA or gDNA that made up the material.

Authors' processing steps: Reference gene primer amplification in the assay estimated nucleated cell counts. TCRdb's table, derived via immunoSEQ multiplex PCR, lists solely in-frame clones and lacks some. V and J calls plus clone size are reproduced from that table; the DNA served to infer D and trimming. The sample lists 300,000 or so clones; approximately 85% were seen once. The CDR3 is 16 amino acids. The V gene's germline CDR1 is MGHRA and CDR2 YSYEKL. With 0 bases clipped from V and 3 bases from J, the junction kept 6 bases outside the gene matches. The chain uses TRBV4-1 and TRBJ2-7, with TRBD2 identical over 9 bases. The sequenced sample consisted of peripheral blood. This receptor was obtained from a woman between 45 and 65 years old with acute or convalescent COVID-19. The CDR3 spells CASSQDELAGVYEQYF. CDR3 DNA sequence: TGCGCCAGCAGCCAAGACGAACTAGCGGGTGTCTACGAGCAGTACTTC.